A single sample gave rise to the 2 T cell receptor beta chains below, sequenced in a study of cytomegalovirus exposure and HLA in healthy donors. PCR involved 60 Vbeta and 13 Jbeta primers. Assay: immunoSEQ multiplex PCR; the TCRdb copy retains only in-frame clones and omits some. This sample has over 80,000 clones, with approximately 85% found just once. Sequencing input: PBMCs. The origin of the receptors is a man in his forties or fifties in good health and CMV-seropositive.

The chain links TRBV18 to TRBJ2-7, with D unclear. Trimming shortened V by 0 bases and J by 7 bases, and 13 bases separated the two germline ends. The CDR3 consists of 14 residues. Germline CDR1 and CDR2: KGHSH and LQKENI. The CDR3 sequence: CASSPPPDSREQYF. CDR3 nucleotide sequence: TGTGCCAGCTCACCACCGCCGGATTCGAGGGAGCAGTACTTC.

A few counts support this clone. CDR3 protein: CASSSTGTLRYYGYTF. The CDR3 bases are TGTGCCAGCAGCTCCACAGGGACCCTACGTTACTATGGCTACACCTTC. The rearrangement joins TRBV7-9 to TRBJ1-2; TRBD1 might be the D (6 bases). CDR3 length: 16 amino acids. Germline loops: CDR1 SEHNR, CDR2 FQNEAQ (reference sequence). V was cut by 4 bases and J by 3 bases, with 18 bases left in between. Filled out from reference TRBV7-9 and TRBJ1-2, the complete variable domain reads DTGVSQNPRHKITKRGQNVTFRCDPISEHNRLYWYRQTLGQGPEFLTYFQNEAQLEKSRLLSDRFSAERPKGSFSTLEIQRTEQGDSAMYLCASSSTGTLRYYGYTFGSGTRLTVV.